This T cell receptor (beta chain) emerged from a study of glioma-infiltrating T cells. Whole-study findings and limits: CDR3 overlap between tissue and blood was very small. Tissue-blood divergence was below expectation in non-neoplastic patients, above in gliomas.

This clonotype has a count of ten or more. The antigen remains unidentified. TCR alpha and beta CDR3 regions were amplified from RNA using iRepertoire nested multiplex PCR. One-step reverse transcription and amplification started from about 100-400 ng of tissue mRNA or PBMC total RNA. TCRdb re-called the multiplex PCR reads through MiXCR, storing one row per CDR3 protein. The table records over 100,000 distinct CDR3 sequences, 25% to 30% of them present only once. The CDR3 has 13 amino acids. Germline CDR1 is LGHNA and CDR2 is YSLEER. Trimming shortened V by 4 bases and J by 9 bases, and 13 bases separated the two germline ends.

Sequenced: glioma tissue, nonneoplastic brain tissue, or PBMCs (not recorded which). This receptor was obtained from a human donor with low-grade glioma or glioblastoma, undergoing nonglioma brain surgery, or in good health (not recorded which). This chain links TRBV4-3 with TRBJ2-1; no definite D call. The CDR3 DNA follows: TGCGCCAGCAGCCTCCTTACCGGAACTGAGCAGTTCTTC. This translates into CASSLLTGTEQFF.